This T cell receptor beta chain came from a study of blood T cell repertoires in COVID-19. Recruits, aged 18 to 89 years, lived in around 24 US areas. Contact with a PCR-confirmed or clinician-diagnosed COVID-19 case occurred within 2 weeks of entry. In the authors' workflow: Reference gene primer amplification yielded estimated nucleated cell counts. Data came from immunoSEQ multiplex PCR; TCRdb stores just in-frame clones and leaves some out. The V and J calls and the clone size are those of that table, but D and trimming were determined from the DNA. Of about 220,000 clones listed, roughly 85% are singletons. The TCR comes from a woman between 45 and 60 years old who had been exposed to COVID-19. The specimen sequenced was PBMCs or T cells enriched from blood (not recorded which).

In nucleotides, the CDR3 is TGTGCCAGCAGCTTTCGGAATGAGCAGTTCTTC. Protein sequence: CASSFRNEQFF. This sequence joins TRBV12-3 or TRBV12-4 and TRBJ2-1; no definite D call. The ends were cut back, 6 bases at V and 7 bases at J, with 7 bases in the middle. This CDR3 is 11 amino acids long.